Sequencing of this T cell receptor (beta chain) was carried out in a study of cytotoxic CD8 clonotypes in ibrutinib-treated CLL. Study-level background: Within the patient group, eleven to twelve were relapsed/refractory and over 14 treatment-naive, and around 17 were IGHV unmutated.

Profiled with immunoSEQ multiplex PCR; TCRdb holds only in-frame clones, not every one. The data hold fewer than 400,000 clones, with over 55% observed a single time. Specimen: PBMCs, collected after 36 months of ibrutinib treatment. The TCR was taken from a human donor with chronic lymphocytic leukemia.

CDR3 coding DNA: TGTGCCAGCAGCTTAGAAGGGGACCGCACAGATACGCAGTATTTT. Protein product: CASSLEGDRTDTQYF. The rearrangement links TRBV7-9 to TRBJ2-3; D is possibly TRBD1 or TRBD2 (5 bases each). Germline CDR1 SEHNR, CDR2 FQNEAQ (reference sequence). The CDR3 sequence is 15 residues long. Trimming removed 1 base from V and 1 base from J, with 9 bases in between.